Each of the 21 T cell receptor beta chains below was sequenced from the same sample in a study of cytomegalovirus exposure and HLA in healthy donors. PCR used 60 Vbeta primers and 13 Jbeta primers. Sequenced by immunoSEQ multiplex PCR; TCRdb stores in-frame clones only, minus some. The sample lists under 200,000 clones, around four fifths occurring once. Sequenced: PBMCs. These receptors originate from a woman aged 25 to 39 in good health and CMV-seronegative.

The V gene is TRBV6-5, the J gene TRBJ1-6; 11 positions match TRBD1. Germline V lookup: CDR1 MNHEY, CDR2 SVGAGI. CDR3 size: 15 residues. Trimming cost V 4 bases and J 6 bases; bases outside gene matches: 2. The DNA of the CDR3 is TGTGCCAGCAGTTTGGGACAGGGGGGTAATTCACCCCTCCACTTT. This gives the protein CASSLGQGGNSPLHF.

V and J are TRBV4-2 and TRBJ2-1; 8 bases agree with TRBD2. With V trimmed by 3 bases and J by 7 bases, 14 bases remained unmatched. Germline CDR1 and CDR2: LGHNA and YNFKEQ. The CDR3 covers 17 residues. CDR3 sequence (DNA): TGTGCCAGCAGCCAGGAATGGGGCGGGGGGCCCGGAAATGAGCAGTTCTTC. This codes for CASSQEWGGGPGNEQFF.

The chain has TRBV6-6 and TRBJ2-1; 8 bases are shared with TRBD2. This CDR3 region has 15 residues. The trim removed 6 bases at V and 4 bases at J, leaving 8 bases unmatched. The germline V gene has CDR1 MNHNY and CDR2 SVGAGI (reference sequence). The CDR3: CASSPIAGRYNEQFF. In DNA, the CDR3 is TGTGCCAGCAGCCCTATAGCGGGGCGTTACAATGAGCAGTTCTTC.

A few counts support this clone. This chain joins TRBV5-1 and TRBJ2-1; possibly TRBD1 for D (6 bases). CDR3 length equals 17 residues. The V gene's germline CDR1 is SGHRS and CDR2 YFSETQ. Between the trimmed V and J ends, which lost 0 bases and 9 bases, there was a span of 22 bases. CDR3 nucleotides: TGCGCCAGCAGCTTGGCTTATGAGAGGCAGGGGATTGGTGAGCAGTTCTTC. Amino acids: CASSLAYERQGIGEQFF. Full variable domain (missing parts from reference TRBV5-1 and TRBJ2-1): KAGVTQTPRYLIKTRGQQVTLSCSPISGHRSVSWYQQTPGQGLQFLFEYFSETQRNKGNFPGRFSGRQFSNSRSEMNVSTLELGDSALYLCASSLAYERQGIGEQFFGPGTRLTVL.

This rearrangement joins TRBV5-1 to TRBJ2-1; no clear D gene. The CDR3 is made up of 12 amino acids. CDR1 and CDR2 (germline): SGHRS, YFSETQ. Trimming removed 5 bases from V and 8 bases from J, with 11 bases in between. CDR3 DNA sequence: TGCGCCAGCAGGATGACGGCGGATGAGCAGTTCTTC. Translation gives CASRMTADEQFF.

This clone turned up a few times. V usage is TRBV5-1 and J usage is TRBJ2-7; TRBD2 agrees at 14 bases. V shed 4 bases and J 9 bases; nucleotides not matched to a gene: 6. CDR3 length: 14 amino acids. The germline gives CDR1 SGHRS, CDR2 YFSETQ. This CDR3 is CASSPTSGGASQYF. For the CDR3, the DNA is TGCGCCAGCAGCCCGACTAGCGGGGGGGCCTCGCAGTACTTC. The full variable domain, rest sourced from reference TRBV5-1 and TRBJ2-7, is KAGVTQTPRYLIKTRGQQVTLSCSPISGHRSVSWYQQTPGQGLQFLFEYFSETQRNKGNFPGRFSGRQFSNSRSEMNVSTLELGDSALYLCASSPTSGGASQYFGPGTRLTVT.

The chain couples TRBV18 to TRBJ2-6; 10 nucleotides align to TRBD2. Germline V lookup: CDR1 KGHSH, CDR2 LQKENI. The CDR3 extends over 18 amino acids. V gave up 3 bases and J gave up 0 bases; unmatched junction bases: 5. CDR3 protein: CASSPLSGGSSGANVLTF. CDR3 DNA sequence: TGTGCCAGCTCACCGCTTAGCGGGGGGAGCTCTGGGGCCAACGTCCTGACTTTC. Full variable domain (missing parts from reference TRBV18 and TRBJ2-6): NAGVMQNPRHLVRRRGQEARLRCSPMKGHSHVYWYRQLPEEGLKFMVYLQKENIIDESGMPKERFSAEFPKEGPSILRIQQVVRGDSAAYFCASSPLSGGSSGANVLTFGAGSRLTVL.

This chain uses TRBV7-3 with TRBJ2-2; 8 nucleotides align to TRBD2. Trimming removed 4 bases from V and 4 bases from J; junction bases left unmatched: 8. The V gene's germline CDR1 is SGHTA and CDR2 FQGTGA. The CDR3 is 16 residues long. This chain's CDR3 is CASSSAGARGTGELFF. The CDR3 DNA is TGTGCCAGCAGCTCAGCGGGGGCCCGAGGCACCGGGGAGCTGTTTTTT.

The rearrangement joins TRBV5-1 to TRBJ1-1, with 9 bases matching TRBD1. With 0 bases clipped from V and 4 bases from J, the junction kept 10 bases outside the gene matches. The germline CDR1 and CDR2 sequences are SGHRS and YFSETQ. The length of the CDR3 is 17 residues. CDR3 in DNA: TGCGCCAGCAGCTTGGGACCCCGACAGGGGGTGACCACTGAAGCTTTCTTT. Encoded protein: CASSLGPRQGVTTEAFF.

This chain links TRBV6-1 with TRBJ1-5; possible D gene TRBD1, 6 bases. CDR3 size: 15 residues. Germline V CDR1 and CDR2: MNHNS, SASEGT. With 6 bases removed from V and 1 base from J, the gap between germline ends came to 13 bases. CDR3 sequence reads: CASRVLGASNQPQHF. CDR3 DNA sequence: TGTGCCAGCAGAGTACTGGGGGCCAGCAATCAGCCCCAGCATTTT.

The chain employs TRBV19 and TRBJ1-1; tentatively, D is TRBD1 (5 bases). Trimming took off 6 bases at V and 1 base at J, with 15 bases between the two ends. CDR3 length: 15 residues. Germline CDR1 and CDR2: LNHDA and SQIVND (reference sequence). The CDR3 spells CASSLRRTQNTEAFF. The CDR3 nucleotides are TGTGCCAGTAGCCTCCGAAGGACACAGAACACTGAAGCTTTCTTT.

This sequence joins TRBV29-1 and TRBJ2-4, with 7 bases fitting TRBD2. The germline gives CDR1 SQVTM, CDR2 ANQGSEA. The CDR3 extends over 13 amino acids. V shed 7 bases and J 1 base; nucleotides not matched to a gene: 4. CDR3 DNA sequence: TGCAGCGCCGACGGGGGGGCCAAAAACATTCAGTACTTC. Its translation: CSADGGAKNIQYF.

The chain employs TRBV7-3 and TRBJ2-3, with TRBD2 identical over 8 bases. This CDR3 spans 15 amino acids. The V segment lost 4 bases and the J segment 7 bases; nucleotides outside the gene matches: 10. CDR1 and CDR2 (germline): SGHTA, FQGTGA. The CDR3, as DNA: TGTGCCAGCAGCTCCGGGACTAGATCTGTGCATACGCAGTATTTT. This translates into CASSSGTRSVHTQYF.

The chain carries TRBV7-3 and TRBJ1-1; 7 nucleotides align to TRBD1. The CDR3 has 15 amino acids. V was clipped by 4 bases and J by 1 base; unmatched bases: 6. Germline assignment: CDR1 SGHTA and CDR2 FQGTGA. The CDR3 region is CASSSAGTENTEAFF. The CDR3 DNA reads TGTGCCAGCAGCTCCGCCGGGACAGAGAACACTGAAGCTTTCTTT.

The chain links TRBV5-1 to TRBJ1-2; 7 bases agree with TRBD1. The CDR3 sequence is 14 residues long. The trim removed 4 bases at V and 2 bases at J, leaving 5 bases unmatched. Germline loops: CDR1 SGHRS, CDR2 YFSETQ. This chain's CDR3 is CASSGGGGNYGYTF. Written as DNA, the CDR3 is TGCGCCAGCAGCGGCGGAGGGGGCAACTATGGCTACACCTTC.

The chain uses TRBV6-1 and TRBJ2-7; 8 nucleotides match TRBD1. Trimming removed 4 bases from V and 4 bases from J; junction bases left unmatched: 6. CDR1 and CDR2 (germline): MNHNS, SASEGT. This CDR3 spans 14 amino acids. CDR3 nucleotide sequence: TGTGCCAGCAGTGGGACAGGGCCTCTATACGAGCAGTACTTC. It is translated as CASSGTGPLYEQYF.

V gene TRBV5-8 combines with J gene TRBJ2-3; D is possibly TRBD2 (6 bases). This CDR3 comprises 15 residues. The V end was cut by 5 bases, the J end by 4 bases, with 17 bases between. Germline CDR1 reads SGHTS; CDR2 reads YDEGEE. The CDR3 sequence is CASSLTREIADTQYF. The CDR3 nucleotides read TGTGCCAGCAGTCTGACTAGGGAGATCGCAGATACGCAGTATTTT.

J is TRBJ1-6 and V is TRBV6-1; TRBD1 might be the D (5 bases). The CDR3 is 15 amino acids. V lost 0 bases and J 4 bases, leaving 7 bases between the germline ends. From germline, CDR1 is MNHNS and CDR2 SASEGT. For the CDR3, the DNA is TGTGCCAGCAGTGAAGCAAGGGGATATAATTCACCCCTCCACTTT. Encoded protein: CASSEARGYNSPLHF.

This chain uses TRBV7-3 with TRBJ1-1; 8 bases agree with TRBD1. The length of the CDR3 is 15 residues. Germline CDR1 and CDR2: SGHTA and FQGTGA. With V trimmed by 4 bases and J by 4 bases, 8 bases remained unmatched. CDR3 DNA: TGTGCCAGCAGCTCGACAGCCAGGGGGCTCACTGAAGCTTTCTTT. Its protein product is CASSSTARGLTEAFF. Full variable domain (remainder filled in from reference TRBV7-3 and TRBJ1-1): GAGVSQTPSNKVTEKGKYVELRCDPISGHTALYWYRQSLGQGPEFLIYFQGTGAADDSGLPNDRFFAVRPEGSVSTLKIQRTERGDSAVYLCASSSTARGLTEAFFGQGTRLTVV.

Of note for this clone: This CDR3 is also generated by other DNA sequences in the sample. The chain uses TRBV5-1 and TRBJ1-1; a weak D match, TRBD1 (5 bases). CDR3 length: 15 residues. V lost 0 bases, J lost 0 bases, and 9 bases lay in between. Germline V CDR1 and CDR2: SGHRS, YFSETQ. The DNA for the CDR3 is TGCGCCAGCAGCTTGGGCGGGACCTTGAACACTGAAGCTTTCTTT. Protein sequence: CASSLGGTLNTEAFF.

This rearrangement joins TRBV4-1 to TRBJ1-1; D call uncertain. Trimming took off 0 bases at V and 6 bases at J, with 14 bases between the two ends. Germline V CDR1 and CDR2: MGHRA, YSYEKL. The CDR3 loop spans 15 amino acids. CDR3 sequence (DNA): TGCGCCAGCAGCCAAGATCCCAGACCAGGCGCTGAAGCTTTCTTT. Translating gives CASSQDPRPGAEAFF.